This T cell receptor (beta chain) was observed in a study of shared T cell receptors in the human thymus. Only in-frame clones appear in the TCRdb table, and some are missing; sequencing was by immunoSEQ multiplex PCR. Of about 710,000 clones in the sample, about 90% are singletons; the top ten hold just under 0.0095%. To note about this clone: Distinct nucleotide sequences in the sample also encode this CDR3.

The germline CDR1 and CDR2 sequences are SGHTA and FQGTGA. V was shortened by 5 bases and J by 1 base, with 8 bases between the two germline ends. This CDR3 is 13 amino acids long. A further study also used this sample, focusing on human thymus T cells. That paper notes: Having corrective surgery for congenital heart defects, healthy Finnish infants were the ones who donated. Resections from corrective heart surgery provided thymus tissue. Seemingly biased V and J gene usage marked thymic and blood repertoires. A high degree of thymic repertoire overlap among unrelated individuals was reported in related research.

This chain joins TRBV7-3 and TRBJ1-1; D possibly corresponds to TRBD1 (6 bases). Sequencing input: thymocytes. The receptor was isolated from a boy under three years old with a congenital heart defect. The CDR3 spells CASSPQGNTEAFF. In DNA form, the CDR3 reads TGTGCCAGCAGCCCACAGGGGAACACTGAAGCTTTCTTT.